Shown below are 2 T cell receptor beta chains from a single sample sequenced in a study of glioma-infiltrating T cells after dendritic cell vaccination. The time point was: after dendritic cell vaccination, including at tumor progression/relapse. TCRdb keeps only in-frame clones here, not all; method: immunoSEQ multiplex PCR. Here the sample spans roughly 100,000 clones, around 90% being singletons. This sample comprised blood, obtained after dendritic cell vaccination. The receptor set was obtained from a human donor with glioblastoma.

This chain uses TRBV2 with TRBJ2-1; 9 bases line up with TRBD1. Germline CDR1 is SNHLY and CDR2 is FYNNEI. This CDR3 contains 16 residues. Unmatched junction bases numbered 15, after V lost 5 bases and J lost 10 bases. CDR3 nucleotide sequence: TGTGCCAGCAGTAAAGGGACAGGGTCTTTTTCTTCCGAGCAGTTCTTC. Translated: CASSKGTGSFSSEQFF.

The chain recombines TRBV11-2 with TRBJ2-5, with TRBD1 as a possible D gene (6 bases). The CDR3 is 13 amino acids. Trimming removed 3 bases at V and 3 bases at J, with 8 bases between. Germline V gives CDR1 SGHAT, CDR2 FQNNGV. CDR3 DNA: TGTGCCAGCAGCTTTAACAGGGAAGAGACCCAGTACTTC. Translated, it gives CASSFNREETQYF.